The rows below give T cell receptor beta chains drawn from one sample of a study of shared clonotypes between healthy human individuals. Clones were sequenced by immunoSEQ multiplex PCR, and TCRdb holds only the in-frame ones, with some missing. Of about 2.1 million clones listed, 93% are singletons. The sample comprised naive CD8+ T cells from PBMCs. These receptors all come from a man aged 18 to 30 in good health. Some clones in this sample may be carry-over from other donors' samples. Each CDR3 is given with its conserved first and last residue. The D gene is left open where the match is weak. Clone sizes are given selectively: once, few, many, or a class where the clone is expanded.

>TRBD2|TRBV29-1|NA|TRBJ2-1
CSAPPGEGYNEQFF
TGCAGCGCCCCGCCGGGGGAGGGCTACAATGAGCAGTTCTTC
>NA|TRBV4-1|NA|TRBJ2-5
CASSQVSGVETQYF
TGCGCCAGCAGCCAAGTGTCCGGGGTAGAGACCCAGTACTTC
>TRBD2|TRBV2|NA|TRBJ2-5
CASSDGRELETQYF
TGTGCCAGCAGTGATGGGCGGGAGTTAGAGACCCAGTACTTC
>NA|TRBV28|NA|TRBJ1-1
CASKPQGPTTEAFF
TGTGCCAGCAAACCCCAGGGGCCAACCACTGAAGCTTTCTTT
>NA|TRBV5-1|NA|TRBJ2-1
CASISGNEQFF
TGCGCCAGCATCTCGGGGAATGAGCAGTTCTTC
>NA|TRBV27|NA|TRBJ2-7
CASRTPSPRDSLHF
TGTGCCAGCAGAACCCCTTCCCCTCGGGACTCTCTGCACTTC
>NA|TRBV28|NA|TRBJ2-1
CASSWRRSYSYNEQFF
TGTGCCAGCAGTTGGCGCAGATCGTACTCCTACAATGAGCAGTTCTTC
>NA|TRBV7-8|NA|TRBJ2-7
CASSLALGAPEEQYF
TGTGCCAGCAGCTTAGCGCTAGGGGCCCCCGAAGAGCAGTACTTC
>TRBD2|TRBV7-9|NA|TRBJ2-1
CASSRTREGLEGEQFF
TGTGCCAGCAGCCGTACGCGGGAGGGCCTTGAGGGTGAGCAGTTCTTC
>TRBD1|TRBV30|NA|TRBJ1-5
CAWSTGQGQQPQHF
TGTGCCTGGAGCACGGGACAGGGTCAACAGCCCCAGCATTTT
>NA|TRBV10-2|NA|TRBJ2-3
CASSRESTDTQYF
TGCGCCAGCAGTAGGGAAAGCACAGATACGCAGTATTTT
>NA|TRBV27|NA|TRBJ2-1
CASSFEGHFTRGNEQFF
TGTGCCAGCAGTTTCGAGGGACATTTCACTAGGGGCAATGAGCAGTTCTTC
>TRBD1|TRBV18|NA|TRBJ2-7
CASSRQGTGASYEQYF
TGTGCCAGCTCACGACAGGGGACAGGGGCCTCCTACGAGCAGTACTTC
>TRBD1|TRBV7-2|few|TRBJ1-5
CASSLDRQGAGQPQHF
TGTGCCAGCAGCTTAGACAGACAGGGCGCAGGACAGCCCCAGCATTTT
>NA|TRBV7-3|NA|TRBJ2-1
CASSSTGSEQFF
TGTGCCAGCAGCTCCACAGGGTCCGAGCAGTTCTTC
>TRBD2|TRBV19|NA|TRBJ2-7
CASSIISGTPEQYF
TGTGCCAGTAGTATAATTAGCGGGACTCCTGAGCAGTACTTC
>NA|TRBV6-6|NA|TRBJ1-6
CASSFGSSYNSPLHF
TGTGCCAGCAGTTTTGGAAGCTCCTATAATTCACCCCTCCACTTT
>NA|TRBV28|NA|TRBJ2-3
CATFPLRTDTQYF
TGTGCCACCTTTCCTCTCCGTACAGATACGCAGTATTTT
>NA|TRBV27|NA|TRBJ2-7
CASSAGASYEQYF
TGTGCCAGCAGTGCCGGGGCCTCCTACGAGCAGTACTTC
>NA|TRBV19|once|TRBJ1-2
CASSDLQGADYGYTF
TGTGCCAGTAGCGACTTACAGGGAGCCGACTATGGCTACACCTTC
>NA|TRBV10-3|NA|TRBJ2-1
CAISDQTSSPYSEQFF
TGTGCCATCAGTGACCAAACTAGCTCCCCATATTCTGAGCAGTTCTTC
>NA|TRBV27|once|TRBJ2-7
CASSLRDGWSYEQYF
TGTGCCAGCAGTTTAAGGGACGGATGGTCCTACGAGCAGTACTTC
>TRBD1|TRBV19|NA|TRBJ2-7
CASSALGQDTYEQYF
TGTGCCAGTAGTGCCCTCGGACAGGACACCTACGAGCAGTACTTC
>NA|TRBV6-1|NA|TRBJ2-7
CASSEWEGTSISYEQYF
TGTGCCAGCAGTGAATGGGAAGGGACCAGTATAAGCTACGAGCAGTACTTC
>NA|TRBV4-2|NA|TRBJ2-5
CASSRNRVRETQYF
TGTGCCAGCAGCCGAAACAGGGTTCGGGAGACCCAGTACTTC
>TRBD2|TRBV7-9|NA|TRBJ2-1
CASSEGTRRNEQFF
TGTGCCAGCAGCGAGGGGACTAGGCGCAATGAGCAGTTCTTC
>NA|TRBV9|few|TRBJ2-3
CASSVGDTQYF
TGTGCCAGCAGCGTAGGAGATACGCAGTATTTT
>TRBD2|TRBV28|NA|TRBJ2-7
CASSGWTSGSYGEQYF
TGTGCCAGCAGTGGATGGACTAGCGGGAGTTACGGCGAGCAGTACTTC
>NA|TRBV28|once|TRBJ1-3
CASSLASPGNTIYF
TGTGCCAGCAGTTTGGCCAGCCCAGGAAACACCATATATTTT
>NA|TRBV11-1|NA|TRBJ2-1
CASSLGLEQYNEQFF
TGTGCCAGCAGCTTAGGACTAGAACAGTACAATGAGCAGTTCTTC
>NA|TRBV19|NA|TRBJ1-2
CASSPRASRGYGYTF
TGTGCCAGTAGTCCTCGGGCCTCAAGGGGCTATGGCTACACCTTC
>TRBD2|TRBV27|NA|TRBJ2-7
CASSPGGEGLYF
TGTGCCAGCAGTCCCGGCGGGGAGGGTTTGTACTTC
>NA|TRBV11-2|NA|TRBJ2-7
CASSPQKGEQYF
TGTGCCAGCAGCCCACAAAAGGGCGAGCAGTACTTC
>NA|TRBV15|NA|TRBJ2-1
CATSRDFGTFNNEQFF
TGTGCCACCAGCAGAGATTTTGGGACTTTTAACAATGAGCAGTTCTTC
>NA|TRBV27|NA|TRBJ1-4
CASSLLGLNEKLFF
TGTGCCAGCAGTTTATTGGGGTTAAATGAAAAACTGTTTTTT